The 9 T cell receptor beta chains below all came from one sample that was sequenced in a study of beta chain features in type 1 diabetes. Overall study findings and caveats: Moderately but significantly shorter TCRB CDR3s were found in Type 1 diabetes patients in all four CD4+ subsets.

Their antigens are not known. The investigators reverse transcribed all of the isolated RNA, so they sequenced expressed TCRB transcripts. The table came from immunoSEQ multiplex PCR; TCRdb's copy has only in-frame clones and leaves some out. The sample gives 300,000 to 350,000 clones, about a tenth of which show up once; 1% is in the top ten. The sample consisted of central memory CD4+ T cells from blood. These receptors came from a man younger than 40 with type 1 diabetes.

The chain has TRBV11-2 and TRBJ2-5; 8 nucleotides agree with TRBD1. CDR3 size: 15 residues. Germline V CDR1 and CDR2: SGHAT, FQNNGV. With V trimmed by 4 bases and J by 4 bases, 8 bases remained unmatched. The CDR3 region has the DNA TGTGCCAGCAGCTCCCCCAGGACAGGGACAGAGACCCAGTACTTC. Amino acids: CASSSPRTGTETQYF.

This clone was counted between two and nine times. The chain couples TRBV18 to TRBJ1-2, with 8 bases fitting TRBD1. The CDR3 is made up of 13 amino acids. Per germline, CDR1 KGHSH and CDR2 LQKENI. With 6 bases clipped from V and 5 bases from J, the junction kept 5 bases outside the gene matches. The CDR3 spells CASSPTGEYGYTF. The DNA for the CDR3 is TGTGCCAGCTCGCCGACAGGGGAATATGGCTACACCTTC.

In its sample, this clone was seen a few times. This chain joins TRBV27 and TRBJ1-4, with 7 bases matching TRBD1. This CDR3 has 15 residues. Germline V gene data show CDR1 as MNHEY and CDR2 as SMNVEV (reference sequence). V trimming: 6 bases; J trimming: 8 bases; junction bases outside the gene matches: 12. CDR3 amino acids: CASSRTGTVGEKLFF. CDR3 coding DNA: TGTGCCAGCAGCCGTACCGGGACAGTTGGAGAAAAACTGTTTTTT.

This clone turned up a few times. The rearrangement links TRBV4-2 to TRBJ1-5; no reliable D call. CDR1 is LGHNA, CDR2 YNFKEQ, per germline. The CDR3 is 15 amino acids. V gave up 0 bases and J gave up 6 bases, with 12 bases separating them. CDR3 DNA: TGTGCCAGCAGCCAAGATCCCGGATCAGGTCAGCCCCAGCATTTT. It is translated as CASSQDPGSGQPQHF.

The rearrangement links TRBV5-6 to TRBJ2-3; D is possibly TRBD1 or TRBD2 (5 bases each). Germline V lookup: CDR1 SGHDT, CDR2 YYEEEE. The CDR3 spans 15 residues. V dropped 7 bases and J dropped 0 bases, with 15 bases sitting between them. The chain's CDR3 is CASRVFGGSTDTQYF. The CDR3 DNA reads TGTGCCAGCCGCGTGTTTGGGGGAAGCACAGATACGCAGTATTTT.

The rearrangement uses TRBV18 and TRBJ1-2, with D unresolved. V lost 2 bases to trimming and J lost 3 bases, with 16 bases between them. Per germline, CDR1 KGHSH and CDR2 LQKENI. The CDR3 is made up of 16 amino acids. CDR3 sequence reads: CASSPVADVDDYGYTF. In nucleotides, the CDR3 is TGTGCCAGCTCACCAGTTGCCGACGTCGACGACTATGGCTACACCTTC.

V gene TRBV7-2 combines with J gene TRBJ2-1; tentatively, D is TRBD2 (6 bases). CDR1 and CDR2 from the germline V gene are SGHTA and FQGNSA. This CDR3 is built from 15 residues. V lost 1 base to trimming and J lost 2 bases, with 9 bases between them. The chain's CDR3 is CASSLDGGPYNEQFF. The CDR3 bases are TGTGCCAGCAGCTTAGACGGGGGTCCCTACAATGAGCAGTTCTTC.

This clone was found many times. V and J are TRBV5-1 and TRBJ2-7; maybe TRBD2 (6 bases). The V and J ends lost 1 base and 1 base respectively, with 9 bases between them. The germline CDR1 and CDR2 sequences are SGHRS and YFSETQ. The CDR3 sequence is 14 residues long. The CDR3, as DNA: TGCGCCAGCAGCTTGATCGCGGGGTCCTACGAGCAGTACTTC. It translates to CASSLIAGSYEQYF.

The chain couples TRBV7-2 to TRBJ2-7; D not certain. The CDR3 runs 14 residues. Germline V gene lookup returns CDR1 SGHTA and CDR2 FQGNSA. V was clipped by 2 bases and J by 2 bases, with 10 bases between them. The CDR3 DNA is TGTGCCAGCAGCTTACAAGGAGCCGCCTACGAGCAGTACTTC. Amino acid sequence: CASSLQGAAYEQYF.